This T cell receptor (beta chain) is from a study of type 1 regulatory T cells. Overall study: T-allo10 is a Tr1-enriched, alloantigen-specific CD4 T cell product made in vitro. Study-level findings and limits: Type 1 regulatory T cells had a more restricted TCR repertoire than non-type 1 regulatory T cells.

TCRdb re-called the reads with MiXCR, one entry per CDR3 protein. Among some 60,000 distinct CDR3 sequences listed, approximately 67% were seen once. This clonotype has at least ten counts. Its target is unknown. This CDR3 is 16 amino acids long. Trimming took 5 bases from V and 8 from J; bases not matched to a gene: 10. The receptor was isolated from a human donor in good health. The chain carries TRBV12-3 or TRBV12-4 and TRBJ2-7; 15 bases are a match to TRBD2. Sequencing was carried out using cultured non-Tr1 T cells, either the whole culture or a sorted T cell fraction (not recorded which). The CDR3 DNA reads as TGTGCCAGCAGTACTCAAGGACTAGCGGGAGGGCCCAAGCAGTACTTC. Translating it yields CASSTQGLAGGPKQYF.